This record concerns one T cell receptor (beta chain) sequence. The sample belongs to a study of blood T cell repertoires in COVID-19. Study-level information: Nucleic acid was either cDNA or gDNA, and it came from T cells, B-cell-depleted T cells, or PBMCs.

V was shortened by 5 bases and J by 2 bases, with 15 bases between the two germline ends. The germline V gene has CDR1 SGHVS and CDR2 FNYEAQ. This CDR3 is 15 amino acids long. Measured with immunoSEQ multiplex PCR; TCRdb has only the in-frame clones, and not every one. Of under 250,000 clones listed, roughly nine tenths are singletons. The sequenced material came from peripheral blood. J is TRBJ1-1 and V is TRBV7-6; D remains ambiguous. The TCR originated in a woman in her fifties or sixties who had recovered from COVID-19. CDR3 residues: CASSPGGGRNTEAFF. The CDR3 nucleotides read TGTGCCAGCAGCCCAGGTGGAGGCCGAAACACTGAAGCTTTCTTT.